The 26 T cell receptor beta chains below were found in one sample sequenced in a study of OX40 agonist ivuxolimab in advanced cancers. Sequencing used immunoSEQ multiplex PCR; TCRdb keeps in-frame clones, though not all of them. The sample lists about 67,000 clones, more than 75% occurring once. The material was CD4+ or CD8+ T cells sorted from blood, obtained in a trial of the OX40 agonist ivuxolimab. These receptors were collected from an adult with an advanced solid tumor such as melanoma, head and neck, liver or kidney cancer.

The chain has TRBV15 and TRBJ2-3; 8 bases match TRBD2. CDR3 length equals 14 residues. Germline trimming cut 5 bases from V and 4 bases from J; bases unmatched to any gene: 5. Per the germline V gene, CDR1 is LNHNV and CDR2 is YYDKDF (reference sequence). The CDR3 here is CATSLLAGADTQYF. The CDR3 nucleotides are TGTGCCACCAGCCTTCTAGCGGGTGCAGATACGCAGTATTTT.

This clone was seen once. The chain joins TRBV7-6 to TRBJ2-7; weak D call: TRBD1 (6 bases). Trimming took off 0 bases at V and 7 bases at J, with 10 bases between the two ends. Germline V gene lookup returns CDR1 SGHVS and CDR2 FNYEAQ. The CDR3 runs to 13 residues. CDR3 bases: TGTGCCAGCAGCTTAGCCCTCCAGGGGGAGCAGTACTTC. It codes for CASSLALQGEQYF.

The V and J genes are TRBV12-5 and TRBJ2-5; D gene uncertain. V dropped 0 bases and J dropped 2 bases, with 10 bases sitting between them. The CDR3 is 15 amino acids. Looked up from germline, CDR1 is LGHNT and CDR2 is FRNRAP. The CDR3 DNA sequence: TGTGCTAGTGGTTTGGTACTCGGCAGGCAAGAGACCCAGTACTTC. Translation: CASGLVLGRQETQYF.

This clone was found once. The chain carries TRBV11-3 and TRBJ1-1; D remains ambiguous. The CDR3 has 13 residues. With 5 bases removed from V and 2 bases from J, the gap between germline ends came to 9 bases. The germline V gene encodes CDR1 SGHNT and CDR2 YENEEA. For the CDR3, the DNA is TGTGCCAGCAGCGACCACCCCAACACTGAAGCTTTCTTT. It yields the protein CASSDHPNTEAFF.

Notes on this clone: Germline and junction disagree at one end, which may indicate a read error. The same CDR3 also results from other DNA sequences found in this sample. The V gene is TRBV7-2, the J gene TRBJ2-1; perhaps TRBD1 as D (5 bases). CDR1 and CDR2 from the germline V gene are SGHTA and FQGNSA. The length of the CDR3 is 15 residues. CDR3 DNA sequence: TGTGCCAGCAGCTTAGACTGGGGCTCCTACAATGAACAGTTCTTC. Protein product: CASSLDWGSYNEQFF.

The chain links TRBV19 to TRBJ2-1, with no clear D. With 3 bases removed from V and 0 bases from J, the gap between germline ends came to 15 bases. This CDR3 has 17 amino acids. CDR1 is LNHDA and CDR2 is SQIVND in the germline V gene (reference sequence). The CDR3 sequence is CASSIRSSWGSYNEQFF. Written as DNA, the CDR3 is TGTGCCAGTAGTATCCGGTCCTCGTGGGGCTCCTACAATGAGCAGTTCTTC. The variable domain in full, completed from reference TRBV19 and TRBJ2-1, reads DGGITQSPKYLFRKEGQNVTLSCEQNLNHDAMYWYRQDPGQGLRLIYYSQIVNDFQKGDIAEGYSVSREKKESFPLTVTSAQKNPTAFYLCASSIRSSWGSYNEQFFGPGTRLTVL.

The chain links TRBV30 to TRBJ2-6, with TRBD1 matching 8 bases. The CDR3 contains 21 residues. Germline CDR1 reads GTSNPN; CDR2 reads SVGIG (reference sequence). Trimming cost V 1 base and J 0 bases; bases outside gene matches: 17. CDR3 region: CAWSARSKLTGALSGANVLTF. The DNA for the CDR3 is TGTGCCTGGAGTGCACGTTCTAAATTGACAGGGGCTCTCTCTGGGGCCAACGTCCTGACTTTC.

This chain connects TRBV6-1 to TRBJ1-1; D uncertain. The CDR3 loop spans 11 amino acids. V lost 10 bases and J lost 5, with 11 bases in between. Germline-derived CDR1 and CDR2 are MNHNS and SASEGT. The CDR3 DNA is TGTGCCACCATACCTTCGACTGAAGCTTTCTTT. Amino acids: CATIPSTEAFF.

CDR3: CASSPTTGVNTEAFF. CDR3 DNA: TGCGCCAGCAGCCCGACGACAGGGGTGAACACTGAAGCTTTCTTT. This chain links TRBV5-1 with TRBJ1-1; TRBD1 aligns across 8 bases. J gave up 0 bases and V 4 bases, and 5 bases lay outside the gene matches. CDR1 is SGHRS, CDR2 YFSETQ, per germline. This CDR3 has 15 amino acids. Full variable domain (outside the CDR3, taken from reference TRBV5-1 and TRBJ1-1): KAGVTQTPRYLIKTRGQQVTLSCSPISGHRSVSWYQQTPGQGLQFLFEYFSETQRNKGNFPGRFSGRQFSNSRSEMNVSTLELGDSALYLCASSPTTGVNTEAFFGQGTRLTVV.

This clone was observed once. This rearrangement joins TRBV6-1 to TRBJ1-5; D might be TRBD1 (5 bases). Germline-derived CDR1 and CDR2 are MNHNS and SASEGT. This CDR3 is 15 amino acids long. Between the trimmed V and J ends, which lost 7 bases and 2 bases, there was a span of 15 bases. CDR3 loop: CASTMNRDGNQPQHF. The DNA of the CDR3 is TGTGCCAGCACGATGAACCGGGACGGCAATCAGCCCCAGCATTTT.

The chain joins TRBV28 to TRBJ1-5; TRBD1 is a possible D gene (5 bases). CDR3 length: 15 amino acids. Germline V gene sequence: CDR1 MDHEN, CDR2 SYDVKM. Trimming removed 7 bases at V and 4 bases at J, with 17 bases between. The CDR3 DNA sequence: TGTGCCAGCAAACTATGGGGCAGGGCTAATCAGCCCCAGCATTTT. Translating gives CASKLWGRANQPQHF.

CDR3 in amino acids: CASSQGPRGGGEKLFF. The CDR3 DNA reads as TGCGCCAGCAGCCAAGGCCCAAGGGGGGGAGGTGAAAAACTGTTTTTT. V and J are TRBV4-1 and TRBJ1-4, with D perhaps TRBD1 (6 bases). The V gene lost 1 base and the J gene lost 7 bases, with 16 bases spanning the gap. This CDR3 is 16 amino acids long. The germline CDR1 and CDR2 sequences are MGHRA and YSYEKL.

The chain combines TRBV5-4 with TRBJ1-2; 10 positions agree with TRBD1. Trimming at V came to 4 bases and at J to 6 bases, leaving 9 bases not matched to a gene. CDR1 is SGHNT and CDR2 is YYREEE in the germline V gene (reference sequence). This CDR3 is 15 amino acids long. CDR3 sequence: CASSPRTGGENGYTF. DNA for the CDR3: TGTGCCAGCAGCCCACGGACAGGGGGGGAGAATGGCTACACCTTC.

The rearrangement uses TRBV28 and TRBJ2-1, with TRBD2 matching over 11 bases. Germline CDR1 and CDR2: MDHEN and SYDVKM. V lost 6 bases to trimming and J lost 6 bases; unmatched junction nucleotides: 10. The CDR3 spans 16 residues. The CDR3 loop is CASSPLGLAGGNEQFF. The DNA of the CDR3 is TGTGCCAGCAGCCCGCTGGGGCTAGCGGGGGGCAATGAGCAGTTCTTC. Using reference TRBV28 and TRBJ2-1 for the parts outside the CDR3, the full variable domain is DVKVTQSSRYLVKRTGEKVFLECVQDMDHENMFWYRQDPGLGLRLIYFSYDVKMKEKGDIPEGYSVSREKKERFSLILESASTNQTSMYLCASSPLGLAGGNEQFFGPGTRLTVL.

V gene TRBV12-5 combines with J gene TRBJ2-5; possibly TRBD2 for D (6 bases). Trimming removed 5 bases from V and 4 bases from J, with 11 bases in between. Germline loops: CDR1 LGHNT, CDR2 FRNRAP. There are 13 residues in the CDR3. CDR3: CASGASGVETQYF. Written as DNA, the CDR3 is TGTGCTAGTGGTGCCTCGGGGGTAGAGACCCAGTACTTC.

To note about this clone: Here the CDR3 omits its conserved ending phenylalanine or tryptophan, so a read error is the likely source. The CDR3 coding sequence is TGCGCCAGCACCTCTAGAATCGGGGGCGATGACGGCTACACCCTC. It is translated as CASTSRIGGDDGYTL. V usage is TRBV10-2 and J usage is TRBJ1-2, with D possibly TRBD1 on 6 matching bases. Germline CDR1 and CDR2: WSHSY and SAAADI. The germline V and J ends were trimmed by 7 bases and 8 bases, with 23 bases remaining between them. This CDR3 region has 15 residues.

V gene TRBV19 combines with J gene TRBJ1-2, with 8 bases that match TRBD1. Looked up from germline, CDR1 is LNHDA and CDR2 is SQIVND (reference sequence). The CDR3 is 13 residues long. The trim removed 3 bases at V and 5 bases at J, leaving 2 bases unmatched. CDR3: CASSIQGAYGYTF. CDR3 bases: TGTGCCAGTAGTATTCAGGGGGCATATGGCTACACCTTC.

This clone was found once. The CDR3 sequence is CAWSVKGGLEAFF. CDR3 in DNA: TGTGCCTGGAGTGTAAAAGGGGGCCTGGAGGCTTTCTTT. The chain combines TRBV30 with TRBJ1-1; 7 bases are a match to TRBD1. CDR1 and CDR2 (germline): GTSNPN, SVGIG (reference sequence). V trimming: 0 bases; J trimming: 11 bases; junction bases outside the gene matches: 9. The CDR3 runs 13 residues. Supplemented by reference TRBV30 and TRBJ1-1, the full variable domain reads SQTIHQWPATLVQPVGSPLSLECTVEGTSNPNLYWYRQAAGRGLQLLFYSVGIGQISSEVPQNLSASRPQDRQFILSSKKLLLSDSGFYLCAWSVKGGLEAFFGQGTRLTVV.

The genes are TRBV5-4 and TRBJ2-2; D gene uncertain. Trimming took 5 bases from V and 5 from J, leaving 10 bases between them. CDR3 length equals 13 residues. Germline lookup yields CDR1 SGHNT and CDR2 YYREEE (reference sequence). The CDR3 sequence is CASRPEVTGELFF. Here the CDR3 DNA reads TGTGCCAGCAGACCAGAGGTAACCGGGGAGCTGTTTTTT.

J is TRBJ2-1 and V is TRBV5-4, with D unclear. Germline CDR1 is SGHNT and CDR2 is YYREEE (reference sequence). The V gene lost 0 bases and the J gene lost 9 bases, with 13 bases spanning the gap. The CDR3 extends over 14 amino acids. The CDR3 DNA follows: TGTGCCAGCAGCTTGGGGGTGGGTATGGGTGAGCAGTTCTTC. This translates into CASSLGVGMGEQFF.

Turning to this clone: This probably arose from a read error, given a far larger clone one base away. The same CDR3 is also encoded by other DNA sequences in this sample. The rearrangement links TRBV7-2 to TRBJ2-2, with 7 bases that match TRBD1. With 2 bases clipped from V and 3 bases from J, the junction kept 3 bases outside the gene matches. Per the germline V gene, CDR1 is SGHTA and CDR2 is FQGNSA. The CDR3 length is 15 residues. The CDR3 is CASSLRDRDTGELFF. CDR3 DNA: TGTGCCAGCAGCTTAAGGGACAGAGACACCGGGGAGCTGTTTTTT.

The V call is TRBV5-6, the J call TRBJ2-7, with D possibly TRBD2 on 6 matching bases. The CDR3 extends over 15 amino acids. Trimming stripped 3 bases from V and 3 bases from J, with 16 bases between. Germline CDR1 is SGHDT and CDR2 is YYEEEE. The CDR3 loop reads CASSSHLDGGYEQYV. The CDR3 bases are TGTGCCAGCAGCTCCCATCTGGACGGGGGCTACGAGCAGTACGTC.

The rearrangement links TRBV5-1 to TRBJ2-3, with 8 bases matching TRBD1. Germline CDR1 and CDR2: SGHRS and YFSETQ. This CDR3 has 17 residues. V was pared by 4 bases and J by 1 base, with 11 bases of the junction left unmatched. The CDR3 nucleotides are TGCGCCAGCAGCCCTGATGGGACAGGACGTGGCACAGATACGCAGTATTTT. It is translated as CASSPDGTGRGTDTQYF.

V usage is TRBV30 and J usage is TRBJ2-2, with D uncertain. The CDR3 runs to 13 residues. The V end lost 4 bases, the J end lost 1 base, and 7 bases lay between the germline ends. Per germline, CDR1 GTSNPN and CDR2 SVGIG (reference sequence). The CDR3 loop is CAWTHWNTGELFF. The CDR3, as DNA: TGTGCCTGGACCCACTGGAACACCGGGGAGCTGTTTTTT.

The chain carries TRBV7-3 and TRBJ2-3; D is unclear. CDR1 is SGHTA, CDR2 FQGTGA, per germline. The length of the CDR3 is 13 residues. The ends were cut back, 1 base at V and 2 bases at J, with 4 bases in the middle. CDR3 in amino acids: CASSLIVTDTQYF. The CDR3 DNA reads as TGTGCCAGCAGCTTAATAGTCACAGATACGCAGTATTTT.

J is TRBJ2-7 and V is TRBV28, with 10 positions matching TRBD2. The germline V gene encodes CDR1 MDHEN and CDR2 SYDVKM. V shed 4 bases, J shed 5 bases, and the junction held 2 bases outside the gene matches. The CDR3 covers 13 residues. CDR3 sequence reads: CASSSGTSDEQYF. As DNA, the CDR3 is TGTGCCAGCAGTTCCGGGACTAGCGACGAGCAGTACTTC.